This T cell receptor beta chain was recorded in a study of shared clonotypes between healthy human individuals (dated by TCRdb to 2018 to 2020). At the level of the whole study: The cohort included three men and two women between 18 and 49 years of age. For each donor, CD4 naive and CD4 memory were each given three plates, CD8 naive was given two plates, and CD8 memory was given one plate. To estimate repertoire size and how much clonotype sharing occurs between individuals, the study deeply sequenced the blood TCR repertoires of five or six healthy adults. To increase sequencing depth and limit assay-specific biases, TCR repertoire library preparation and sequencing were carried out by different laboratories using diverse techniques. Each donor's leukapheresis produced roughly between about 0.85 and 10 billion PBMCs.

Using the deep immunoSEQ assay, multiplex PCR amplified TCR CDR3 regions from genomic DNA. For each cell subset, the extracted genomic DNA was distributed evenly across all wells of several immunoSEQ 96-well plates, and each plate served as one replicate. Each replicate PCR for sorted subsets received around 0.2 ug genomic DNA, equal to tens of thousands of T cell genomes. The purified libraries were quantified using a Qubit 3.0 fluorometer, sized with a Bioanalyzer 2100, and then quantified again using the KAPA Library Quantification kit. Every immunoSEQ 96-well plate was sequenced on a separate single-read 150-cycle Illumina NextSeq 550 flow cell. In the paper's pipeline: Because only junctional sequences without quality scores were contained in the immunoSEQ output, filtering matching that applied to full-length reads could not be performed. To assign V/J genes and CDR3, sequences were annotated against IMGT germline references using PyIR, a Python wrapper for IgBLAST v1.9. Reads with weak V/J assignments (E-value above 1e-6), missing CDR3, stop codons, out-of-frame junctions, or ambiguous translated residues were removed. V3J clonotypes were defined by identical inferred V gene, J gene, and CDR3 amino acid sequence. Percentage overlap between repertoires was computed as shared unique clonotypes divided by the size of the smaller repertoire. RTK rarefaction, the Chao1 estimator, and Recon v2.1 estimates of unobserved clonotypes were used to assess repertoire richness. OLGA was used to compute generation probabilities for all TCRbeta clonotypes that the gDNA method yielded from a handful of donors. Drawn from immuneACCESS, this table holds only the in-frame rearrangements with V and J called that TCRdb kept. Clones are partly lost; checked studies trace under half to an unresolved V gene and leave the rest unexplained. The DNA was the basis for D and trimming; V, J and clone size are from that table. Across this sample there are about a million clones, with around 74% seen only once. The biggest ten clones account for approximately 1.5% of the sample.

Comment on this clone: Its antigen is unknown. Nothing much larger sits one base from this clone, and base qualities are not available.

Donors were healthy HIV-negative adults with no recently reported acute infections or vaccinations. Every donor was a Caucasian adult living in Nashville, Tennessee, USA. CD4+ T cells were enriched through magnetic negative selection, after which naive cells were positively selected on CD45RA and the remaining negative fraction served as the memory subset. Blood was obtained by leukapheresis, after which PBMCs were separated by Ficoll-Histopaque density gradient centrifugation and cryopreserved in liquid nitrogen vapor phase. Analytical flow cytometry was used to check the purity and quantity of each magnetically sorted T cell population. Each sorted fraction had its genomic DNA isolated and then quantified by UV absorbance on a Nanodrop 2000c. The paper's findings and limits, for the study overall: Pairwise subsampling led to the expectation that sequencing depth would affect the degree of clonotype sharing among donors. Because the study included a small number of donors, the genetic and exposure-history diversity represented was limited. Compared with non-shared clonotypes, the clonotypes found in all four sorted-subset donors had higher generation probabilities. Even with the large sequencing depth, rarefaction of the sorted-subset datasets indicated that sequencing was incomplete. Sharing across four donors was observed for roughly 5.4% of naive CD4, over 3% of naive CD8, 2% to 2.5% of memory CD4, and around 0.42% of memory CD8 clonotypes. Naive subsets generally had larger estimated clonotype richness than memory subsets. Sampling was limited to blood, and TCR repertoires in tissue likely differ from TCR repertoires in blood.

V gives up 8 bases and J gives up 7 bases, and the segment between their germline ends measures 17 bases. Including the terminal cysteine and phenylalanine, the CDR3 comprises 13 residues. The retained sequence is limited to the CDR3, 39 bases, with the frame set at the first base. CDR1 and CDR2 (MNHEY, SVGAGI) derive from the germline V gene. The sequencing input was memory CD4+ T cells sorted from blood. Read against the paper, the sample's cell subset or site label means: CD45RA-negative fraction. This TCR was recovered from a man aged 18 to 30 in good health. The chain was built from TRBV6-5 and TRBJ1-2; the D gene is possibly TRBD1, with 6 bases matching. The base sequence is TGTGCCAGCGGCTTTGGGGGGCGCGGTGGCTACACCTTC. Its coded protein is CASGFGGRGGYTF.